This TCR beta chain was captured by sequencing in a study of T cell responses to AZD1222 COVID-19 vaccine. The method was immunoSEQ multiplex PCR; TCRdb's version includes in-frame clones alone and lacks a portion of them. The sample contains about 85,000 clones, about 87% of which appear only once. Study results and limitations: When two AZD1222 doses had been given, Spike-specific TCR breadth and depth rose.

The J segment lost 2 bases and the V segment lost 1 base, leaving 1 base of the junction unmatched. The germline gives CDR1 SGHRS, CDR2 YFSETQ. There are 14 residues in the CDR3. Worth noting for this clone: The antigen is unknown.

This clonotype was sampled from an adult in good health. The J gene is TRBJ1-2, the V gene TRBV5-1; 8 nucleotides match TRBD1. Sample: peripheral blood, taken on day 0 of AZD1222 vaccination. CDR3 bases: TGCGCCAGCAGCTTGACAGGGGGGAACTATGGCTACACCTTC. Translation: CASSLTGGNYGYTF.